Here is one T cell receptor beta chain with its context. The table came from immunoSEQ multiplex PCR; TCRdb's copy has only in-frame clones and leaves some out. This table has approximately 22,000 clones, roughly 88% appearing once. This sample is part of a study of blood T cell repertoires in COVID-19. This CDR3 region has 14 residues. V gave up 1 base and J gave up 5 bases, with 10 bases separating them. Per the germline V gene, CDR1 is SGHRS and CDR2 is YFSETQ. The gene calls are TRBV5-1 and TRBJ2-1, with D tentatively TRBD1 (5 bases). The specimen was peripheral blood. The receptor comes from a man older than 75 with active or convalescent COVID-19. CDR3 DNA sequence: TGCGCCAGCAGCTTGACTACAGGAGACAATGAGCAGTTCTTC. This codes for CASSLTTGDNEQFF.